The 28 T cell receptor beta chains below all came from one sample that was sequenced in a study of OX40 agonist ivuxolimab in advanced cancers. Clones were sequenced by immunoSEQ multiplex PCR, and TCRdb holds only the in-frame ones, with some missing. The data show about 94,000 clones, roughly 95% seen once. Sequenced here: CD4+ or CD8+ T cells sorted from blood, sampled in a trial of the OX40 agonist ivuxolimab. Receptor source: an adult with an advanced solid tumor such as melanoma, head and neck, liver or kidney cancer.

The sample holds one count of this clone. The chain combines TRBV5-8 with TRBJ2-7; unclear D gene. This CDR3 is built from 12 residues. V lost 3 bases, J lost 0 bases, and 4 bases lay in between. From germline, CDR1 is SGHTS and CDR2 YDEGEE. For the CDR3, the DNA is TGTGCCAGCAGCTCGAGCTCCTACGAGCAGTACTTC. Translation: CASSSSSYEQYF.

V is TRBV9 and J is TRBJ2-2, with D perhaps assigned TRBD1 or TRBD2 (6 bases each). The V gene's germline CDR1 is SGDLS and CDR2 YYNGEE. The CDR3 consists of 16 residues. V was clipped by 3 bases and J by 4 bases, with 16 bases between them. CDR3 sequence reads: CASSDGRLGGTGELFF. The CDR3 DNA follows: TGTGCCAGCAGCGATGGGAGGTTAGGGGGCACCGGGGAGCTGTTTTTT.

The J gene is TRBJ1-6, the V gene TRBV9; D not resolved. The CDR3 runs 13 residues. V shed 0 bases and J shed 10 bases, with 8 bases lying between them. The germline CDR1 and CDR2 sequences are SGDLS and YYNGEE. CDR3 nucleotide sequence: TGTGCCAGCAGCGTAGGATGGACCTCACCCCTCCACTTT. This gives the protein CASSVGWTSPLHF.

This chain uses TRBV18 with TRBJ2-5; the match to TRBD1 covers 7 bases. Germline V gene lookup returns CDR1 KGHSH and CDR2 LQKENI. This CDR3 region has 15 residues. V was pared by 3 bases and J by 5 bases, with 9 bases of the junction left unmatched. DNA for the CDR3: TGTGCCAGCTCACCTACCACAGGGGTGGGCGAGACCCAGTACTTC. Protein sequence: CASSPTTGVGETQYF. The full variable domain, completed using reference TRBV18 and TRBJ2-5, is NAGVMQNPRHLVRRRGQEARLRCSPMKGHSHVYWYRQLPEEGLKFMVYLQKENIIDESGMPKERFSAEFPKEGPSILRIQQVVRGDSAAYFCASSPTTGVGETQYFGPGTRLLVL.

The genes are TRBV28 and TRBJ1-2; 10 bases are a match to TRBD1. Looked up from germline, CDR1 is MDHEN and CDR2 is SYDVKM. The junction had 5 bases not matched to a gene; V was cut back by 6 bases and J by 7 bases. This CDR3 contains 13 residues. CDR3 region: CASRETGGGGYTF. As DNA, the CDR3 is TGTGCCAGCAGAGAGACAGGGGGCGGTGGCTACACCTTC.

The chain joins TRBV7-8 to TRBJ1-1; D perhaps matches TRBD1 (5 bases). CDR3 size: 14 residues. The ends were cut back, 8 bases at V and 11 bases at J, with 24 bases in the middle. The germline gives CDR1 SGHVS, CDR2 FQNEAQ. The CDR3 loop reads CASRRRAGRDGAFF. In DNA, the CDR3 is TGTGCCAGCCGCCGGCGGGCAGGGAGGGACGGGGCTTTCTTT.

The chain combines TRBV28 with TRBJ2-5; 8 bases fit TRBD2. V dropped 4 bases and J dropped 8; count of bases not matched to a gene: 12. The CDR3 runs to 15 residues. Germline CDR1 reads MDHEN; CDR2 reads SYDVKM. CDR3 loop: CASSSARAGGATQYF. The CDR3, as DNA: TGTGCCAGCAGTTCGGCCAGGGCGGGGGGCGCCACCCAGTACTTC.

This clone appeared once. The chain has TRBV6-6 and TRBJ2-1; 9 positions match TRBD1. The germline CDR1 and CDR2 sequences are MNHNY and SVGAGI (reference sequence). The CDR3 totals 14 residues. V shed 4 bases and J 7 bases; nucleotides not matched to a gene: 5. CDR3 protein: CASSFTDRGNEQFF. The CDR3 bases are TGTGCCAGCAGTTTCACGGACAGGGGTAATGAGCAGTTCTTC.

J is TRBJ2-3 and V is TRBV7-9; no clear D. V lost 5 bases, J lost 2 bases, and 5 bases lay in between. The CDR3 totals 12 residues. Looked up from germline, CDR1 is SEHNR and CDR2 is FQNEAQ (reference sequence). CDR3 in DNA: TGTGCCAGCAGCCCAGTCACAGATACGCAGTATTTT. It specifies CASSPVTDTQYF. The full variable domain, completed using reference TRBV7-9 and TRBJ2-3, is DTGVSQNPRHKITKRGQNVTFRCDPISEHNRLYWYRQTLGQGPEFLTYFQNEAQLEKSRLLSDRFSAERPKGSFSTLEIQRTEQGDSAMYLCASSPVTDTQYFGPGTRLTVL.

CDR3 sequence (DNA): TGTGCCGACCCCTCCTACGAGCAGTACTTC. Its translation: CADPSYEQYF. V and J are TRBV9 and TRBJ2-7; D is ambiguous. The CDR3 runs to 10 residues. Germline loops: CDR1 SGDLS, CDR2 YYNGEE. V was shortened by 10 bases and J by 0 bases, with 5 bases between the two germline ends.

This rearrangement joins TRBV11-2 to TRBJ2-1; TRBD2 might be the D (6 bases). This CDR3 has 16 amino acids. V dropped 5 bases and J dropped 4 bases, with 18 bases sitting between them. The germline V gene encodes CDR1 SGHAT and CDR2 FQNNGV. The chain's CDR3 is CASSQYRGRRYNEQFF. Here the CDR3 DNA reads TGTGCCAGCAGCCAGTACCGGGGGAGGAGATACAATGAGCAGTTCTTC.

The rearrangement links TRBV19 to TRBJ1-4; D is undetermined. CDR1 is LNHDA and CDR2 is SQIVND in the germline V gene (reference sequence). This CDR3 spans 15 amino acids. The V and J ends lost 5 bases and 8 bases respectively, with 18 bases between them. The CDR3 sequence: CASSPAEDRREKLFF. DNA of the CDR3: TGTGCCAGTAGTCCAGCTGAGGACCGAAGGGAAAAACTGTTTTTT.

The gene calls are TRBV18 and TRBJ2-7; D is unclear. Germline loops: CDR1 KGHSH, CDR2 LQKENI. CDR3 size: 15 residues. Deletions cut 1 base from V and 5 bases from J, with 15 bases between. The DNA of the CDR3 is TGTGCCAGCTCACCACGAAGGGATAGGCGCGACGAGCAGTACTTC. This translates into CASSPRRDRRDEQYF.

V and J are TRBV7-2 and TRBJ2-7; D is possibly TRBD2 (6 bases). Germline CDR1 reads SGHTA; CDR2 reads FQGNSA. The germline V and J ends were trimmed by 3 bases and 3 bases, with 12 bases remaining between them. The CDR3 is made up of 14 amino acids. The CDR3 nucleotides read TGTGCCAGCAGCTTCAGGAGTAGCGGCTACGAGCAGTACTTC. This codes for CASSFRSSGYEQYF.

The chain links TRBV7-2 to TRBJ2-7, with D perhaps matching TRBD2 (5 bases). The CDR3 runs 16 residues. The ends were cut back, 5 bases at V and 2 bases at J, with 19 bases in the middle. Germline CDR1 reads SGHTA; CDR2 reads FQGNSA. CDR3 amino acids: CASSTPPSYLTYEQYF. CDR3 sequence (DNA): TGTGCCAGCAGCACGCCCCCTAGCTATCTCACCTACGAGCAGTACTTC. The full variable domain, completed using reference TRBV7-2 and TRBJ2-7, is GAGVSQSPSNKVTEKGKDVELRCDPISGHTALYWYRQSLGQGLEFLIYFQGNSAPDKSGLPSDRFSAERTGGSVSTLTIQRTQQEDSAVYLCASSTPPSYLTYEQYFGPGTRLTVT.

The genes are TRBV5-1 and TRBJ1-2; D remains unclear. V was clipped by 4 bases and J by 2 bases, with 15 bases between them. Germline CDR1 SGHRS, CDR2 YFSETQ. This CDR3 has 15 amino acids. DNA for the CDR3: TGCGCCAGCAGCCTGGATGGCAGTTCGAACTATGGCTACACCTTC. It yields the protein CASSLDGSSNYGYTF.

The genes are TRBV4-3 and TRBJ1-5; 9 nucleotides agree with TRBD1. Trimming took 3 bases from V and 6 from J; bases not matched to a gene: 6. Germline CDR1 and CDR2: LGHNA and YSLEER. The CDR3 contains 15 residues. CDR3 bases: TGCGCCAGCAGCCATGGGACAGGGTTCAGTCAGCCCCAGCATTTT. Translated, it gives CASSHGTGFSQPQHF.

The genes are TRBV7-2 and TRBJ1-6; D ambiguous. This CDR3 region has 13 residues. Per the germline V gene, CDR1 is SGHTA and CDR2 is FQGNSA. Between the trimmed V and J ends, which lost 5 bases and 10 bases, there was a span of 12 bases. The CDR3 nucleotides are TGTGCCAGCAGCCGTGAAATGGGGTCACCCCTCCACTTT. Translating gives CASSREMGSPLHF.

This sequence joins TRBV9 and TRBJ2-1; 8 nucleotides align to TRBD2. The CDR3 spans 15 residues. CDR1 SGDLS and CDR2 YYNGEE come from the germline V gene. The V gene end was trimmed by 4 bases and the J gene end by 3 bases; junction bases not matched to a gene: 6. The CDR3 region is CASSPTSGNYNEQFF. Written as DNA, the CDR3 is TGTGCCAGCAGCCCCACTAGCGGAAACTACAATGAGCAGTTCTTC. Using reference TRBV9 and TRBJ2-1 for the parts outside the CDR3, the full variable domain is DSGVTQTPKHLITATGQRVTLRCSPRSGDLSVYWYQQSLDQGLQFLIQYYNGEERAKGNILERFSAQQFPDLHSELNLSSLELGDSALYFCASSPTSGNYNEQFFGPGTRLTVL.

The chain joins TRBV5-8 to TRBJ1-1; 8 bases line up with TRBD1. The V segment lost 2 bases and the J segment 8 bases; nucleotides outside the gene matches: 5. CDR3 size: 13 residues. Germline loops: CDR1 SGHTS, CDR2 YDEGEE. The CDR3 sequence is CASSLQGVTEAFF. The CDR3 region has the DNA TGTGCCAGCAGCTTACAGGGGGTGACAGAAGCTTTCTTT.

The rearrangement links TRBV7-2 to TRBJ2-6; 10 bases map to TRBD1. The CDR3 is 15 residues long. V was pared by 9 bases and J by 2 bases, with 4 bases of the junction left unmatched. Germline V gives CDR1 SGHTA, CDR2 FQGNSA. CDR3 residues: CARKTGGAGANVLTF. For the CDR3, the DNA is TGTGCCAGAAAGACAGGGGGCGCTGGGGCCAACGTCCTGACTTTC.

V is TRBV27 and J is TRBJ1-5; tentatively, D is TRBD1 (5 bases). The CDR3 runs 13 residues. The germline V and J ends were trimmed by 5 bases and 7 bases, with 12 bases remaining between them. Germline assignment: CDR1 MNHEY and CDR2 SMNVEV (reference sequence). This chain's CDR3 is CASSLREQQPQHF. The DNA of the CDR3 is TGTGCCAGCAGTCTCAGGGAGCAACAGCCCCAGCATTTT.

CDR3 DNA sequence: TGTGCCAGCAGCTTAGCGTATAGGACAGGGGGTCCAAATGAGCAGTTCTTC. It is translated as CASSLAYRTGGPNEQFF. The chain carries TRBV7-6 and TRBJ2-1; 10 bases agree with TRBD1. Germline CDR1 reads SGHVS; CDR2 reads FNYEAQ. V trimming: 0 bases; J trimming: 7 bases; junction bases outside the gene matches: 9. CDR3 size: 17 residues.

CDR3 in DNA: TGTGCCAGCAAGCAAAGCTCCTACGAGCAGTACTTC. Amino acid sequence: CASKQSSYEQYF. This chain connects TRBV28 to TRBJ2-7, with D hard to call. Between the trimmed V and J ends, which lost 7 bases and 0 bases, there was a span of 7 bases. The V gene's germline CDR1 is MDHEN and CDR2 SYDVKM. The CDR3 runs to 12 residues.

This chain joins TRBV7-2 and TRBJ1-2; D might be TRBD1 (6 bases). Trimming removed 7 bases from V and 6 bases from J, with 24 bases in between. Germline CDR1 and CDR2: SGHTA and FQGNSA. This CDR3 is built from 16 residues. CDR3 DNA: TGTGCCAGCACCCCCCCTTTGGGGGGGGCATGGGATGGCTACACCTTC. It translates to CASTPPLGGAWDGYTF.

The chain links TRBV19 to TRBJ2-7; TRBD1 aligns across 7 bases. The CDR3 sequence is 14 residues long. V shed 6 bases, J shed 7 bases, and the junction held 12 bases outside the gene matches. CDR1 is LNHDA and CDR2 is SQIVND in the germline V gene (reference sequence). The CDR3, as DNA: TGTGCCAGTAGCCGGGACAGTGACCTACGAGAGCAGTACTTC. Its protein product is CASSRDSDLREQYF.

The chain joins TRBV7-9 to TRBJ2-5; the D is unclear. Per germline, CDR1 SEHNR and CDR2 FQNEAQ (reference sequence). Trimming removed 5 bases from V and 2 bases from J, with 12 bases in between. The CDR3 extends over 14 amino acids. In nucleotides, the CDR3 is TGTGCCAGCAGCCCAGGCCCGAATCAAGAGACCCAGTACTTC. This gives the protein CASSPGPNQETQYF.

The chain carries TRBV7-3 and TRBJ2-5; tentatively, D is TRBD1 or TRBD2 (5 bases each). V lost 5 bases and J 2 bases, leaving 9 bases between the germline ends. The germline gives CDR1 SGHTA, CDR2 FQGTGA. The CDR3 is 13 residues long. The CDR3: CASSPGPQETQYF. The CDR3 region has the DNA TGTGCCAGCAGCCCGGGACCTCAAGAGACCCAGTACTTC.